Shown below are 19 T cell receptor beta chains from a single sample sequenced in a study of shared clonotypes between healthy human individuals (dated by TCRdb to 2020 to 2022). CD8 naive samples consisted of CD45RO-negative cells that were positively selected for CCR7, yielding a CD45RA+CCR7+ population without TemRA cells. The receptor library was made with the immunoSEQ multiplex PCR assay. TCRdb took over this immuneACCESS table, retaining in-frame rearrangements with V and J assigned. Such tables are incomplete; in checked studies, under half of the missing clones stem from an unresolved V gene, and the remainder is unexplained. Within this sample are about 590,000 clones, with about 95% of them counted one time only. Jointly, the top ten make up around 0.11% of the sample. The specimen sequenced was naive CD8+ T cells sorted from blood. The cell subset or site label corresponds to: CD45RA+CCR7+. These receptors all stem from a woman younger than 45 in good health.

Comment on this clone: Other DNA sequences in the sample encode the same CDR3. This chain uses TRBV27 with TRBJ2-7; 13 bases line up with TRBD2. Germline trimming cut 6 bases from V and 3 bases from J; bases unmatched to any gene: 5. Germline lookup yields CDR1 MNHEY and CDR2 SMNVEV (reference sequence). The CDR3 loop spans 15 amino acids. The DNA of the CDR3 is TGTGCCAGCAGCTCCGGGACTAGCGGGATCTACGAGCAGTACTTC. Protein sequence: CASSSGTSGIYEQYF.

V and J are TRBV11-2 and TRBJ2-3; D assignment may be TRBD1 or TRBD2 (5 bases each). V was shortened by 1 base and J by 0 bases, with 11 bases between the two germline ends. This CDR3 has 16 amino acids. The germline CDR1 and CDR2 sequences are SGHAT and FQNNGV. The CDR3 sequence: CASSLATGLSTDTQYF. Written as DNA, the CDR3 is TGTGCCAGCAGCTTAGCCACGGGGCTTAGCACAGATACGCAGTATTTT. The full variable domain, rest sourced from reference TRBV11-2 and TRBJ2-3, is EAGVAQSPRYKIIEKRQSVAFWCNPISGHATLYWYQQILGQGPKLLIQFQNNGVVDDSQLPKDRFSAERLKGVDSTLKIQPAKLEDSAVYLCASSLATGLSTDTQYFGPGTRLTVL.

The genes are TRBV9 and TRBJ2-3, with D unresolved. Trimming took off 1 base at V and 0 bases at J, with 12 bases between the two ends. The CDR3 runs 16 residues. In germline, CDR1 is SGDLS, CDR2 YYNGEE. CDR3 loop: CASSVSEIFSTDTQYF. The CDR3, as DNA: TGTGCCAGCAGCGTATCGGAGATCTTCAGCACAGATACGCAGTATTTT.

This rearrangement joins TRBV5-6 to TRBJ2-1, with 11 bases that match TRBD2. The CDR3 length is 16 residues. In germline, CDR1 is SGHDT, CDR2 YYEEEE. V lost 4 bases to trimming and J lost 2 bases; unmatched junction nucleotides: 5. The DNA of the CDR3 is TGTGCCAGCAGCCCCGGGACTAGCGGAACCTACAATGAGCAGTTCTTC. Protein: CASSPGTSGTYNEQFF.

Of note for this clone: Other nucleotide sequences from this sample produce the same CDR3. The chain couples TRBV4-2 to TRBJ2-5; 15 bases are shared with TRBD2. The V segment lost 3 bases and the J segment 5 bases; nucleotides outside the gene matches: 4. The CDR3 length is 16 residues. The germline gives CDR1 LGHNA, CDR2 YNFKEQ. CDR3 sequence (DNA): TGTGCCAGCAGCCAGGGACTAGCGGGAGGAGAGGAGACCCAGTACTTC. Translation gives CASSQGLAGGEETQYF.

This clone was counted a single time. This chain connects TRBV7-8 to TRBJ2-7; 7 positions agree with TRBD1. This CDR3 spans 15 amino acids. CDR1 and CDR2 from the germline V gene are SGHVS and FQNEAQ. V shed 5 bases and J 3 bases; nucleotides not matched to a gene: 10. The CDR3 protein is CASSPARDRLYEQYF. CDR3 bases: TGTGCCAGCAGCCCTGCCCGGGACAGACTCTACGAGCAGTACTTC.

The rearrangement links TRBV5-1 to TRBJ2-7; D perhaps matches TRBD1 (5 bases). Germline V gene sequence: CDR1 SGHRS, CDR2 YFSETQ. The V gene lost 2 bases and the J gene lost 2 bases, with 8 bases spanning the gap. The CDR3 contains 13 residues. CDR3 in DNA: TGCGCCAGCAGCTTTGGGGCAACCTACGAGCAGTACTTC. This gives the protein CASSFGATYEQYF.

CDR3 region: CASSRTGIGEQFF. CDR3 sequence (DNA): TGTGCCAGCAGTCGGACAGGGATAGGTGAGCAGTTCTTC. J is TRBJ2-1 and V is TRBV13, with TRBD1 matching 8 bases. Germline CDR1 and CDR2: PRHDT and FYEKMQ (reference sequence). J was trimmed by 9 bases and V by 6 bases; bases with no gene match: 7. This CDR3 has 13 residues.

This clone was recorded only once. The chain uses TRBV27 and TRBJ1-5; 9 bases line up with TRBD1. This CDR3 is built from 14 residues. The trim removed 8 bases at V and 7 bases at J, leaving 9 bases unmatched. The V gene's germline CDR1 is MNHEY and CDR2 SMNVEV (reference sequence). In nucleotides, the CDR3 is TGTGCCAGCGCATCAACAGGGGGCGGACAGCCCCAGCATTTT. Translated, it gives CASASTGGGQPQHF.

The V call is TRBV13, the J call TRBJ1-5; no clear D gene. The CDR3 is 14 residues long. The V gene's germline CDR1 is PRHDT and CDR2 FYEKMQ (reference sequence). V gave up 4 bases and J gave up 2 bases, with 9 bases separating them. The CDR3 region is CASSYGLGNQPQHF. CDR3 nucleotide sequence: TGTGCCAGCAGCTATGGATTGGGCAATCAGCCCCAGCATTTT.

J is TRBJ2-7 and V is TRBV27, with D unclear. V lost 5 bases and J 2 bases, leaving 16 bases between the germline ends. CDR1 is MNHEY and CDR2 is SMNVEV in the germline V gene (reference sequence). CDR3 size: 15 residues. The CDR3 spells CASSPQVMVAYEQYF. The CDR3 DNA reads TGTGCCAGCAGTCCGCAAGTCATGGTCGCCTACGAGCAGTACTTC.

The chain employs TRBV6-5 and TRBJ2-7, with 7 bases identical to TRBD1. The germline CDR1 and CDR2 sequences are MNHEY and SVGAGI. The CDR3 is 14 amino acids. Trimming took 5 bases from V and 2 from J; bases not matched to a gene: 6. CDR3 amino acids: CASSTAGTAYEQYF. CDR3 sequence (DNA): TGTGCCAGCAGTACAGCCGGGACAGCCTACGAGCAGTACTTC.

This clone has just one count. The chain is built from TRBV13 and TRBJ2-1, with 11 positions matching TRBD2. This CDR3 contains 17 residues. Germline assignment: CDR1 PRHDT and CDR2 FYEKMQ (reference sequence). J lost 12 bases, V lost 0 bases, and 13 bases had no gene match. In nucleotides, the CDR3 is TGTGCCAGCAGCTTAGGCCGAGGGACTAGCGGATCTGCTCGGCAGTTCTTC. Its translation is CASSLGRGTSGSARQFF. Complete variable domain (other parts from reference TRBV13 and TRBJ2-1): AAGVIQSPRHLIKEKRETATLKCYPIPRHDTVYWYQQGPGQDPQFLISFYEKMQSDKGSIPDRFSAQQFSDYHSELNMSSLELGDSALYFCASSLGRGTSGSARQFFGPGTRLTVL.

J is TRBJ2-3 and V is TRBV5-1; D gene uncertain. CDR3 length equals 16 residues. Trimming removed 3 bases at V and 1 base at J, with 15 bases between. Germline-derived CDR1 and CDR2 are SGHRS and YFSETQ. The DNA of the CDR3 is TGCGCCAGCAGCTCCTCAAGCGTAAAAGGCACAGATACGCAGTATTTT. This gives the protein CASSSSSVKGTDTQYF. The full variable domain, completed using reference TRBV5-1 and TRBJ2-3, is KAGVTQTPRYLIKTRGQQVTLSCSPISGHRSVSWYQQTPGQGLQFLFEYFSETQRNKGNFPGRFSGRQFSNSRSEMNVSTLELGDSALYLCASSSSSVKGTDTQYFGPGTRLTVL.

The V and J genes are TRBV11-2 and TRBJ1-1, with a weak D call TRBD1 (6 bases). CDR3 length: 15 amino acids. V gave up 0 bases and J gave up 5 bases, with 13 bases separating them. CDR1 and CDR2 (germline): SGHAT, FQNNGV. CDR3 loop: CASSLDEGVRTEAFF. CDR3 in DNA: TGTGCCAGCAGCTTAGATGAGGGGGTCAGGACTGAAGCTTTCTTT.

This chain uses TRBV6-5 with TRBJ2-3; D call uncertain. The CDR3 extends over 12 amino acids. Trimming shortened V by 6 bases and J by 3 bases, and 7 bases separated the two germline ends. The germline V gene encodes CDR1 MNHEY and CDR2 SVGAGI. DNA of the CDR3: TGTGCCAGCAGCCCAAAGACAGATACGCAGTATTTT. This encodes CASSPKTDTQYF.

As to this clone: The same CDR3 also results from other DNA sequences found in this sample. The chain has TRBV7-9 and TRBJ2-7, with D possibly being TRBD2 (6 bases). In germline, CDR1 is SEHNR, CDR2 FQNEAQ (reference sequence). The CDR3 runs to 13 residues. The V end lost 5 bases, the J end lost 3 bases, and 11 bases lay between the germline ends. CDR3 sequence reads: CASSRDSNYEQYF. The CDR3, as DNA: TGTGCCAGCAGCAGGGACTCGAACTACGAGCAGTACTTC. The whole variable domain, remainder taken from reference TRBV7-9 and TRBJ2-7, is DTGVSQNPRHKITKRGQNVTFRCDPISEHNRLYWYRQTLGQGPEFLTYFQNEAQLEKSRLLSDRFSAERPKGSFSTLEIQRTEQGDSAMYLCASSRDSNYEQYFGPGTRLTVT.

This clone has only one observation. The V call is TRBV5-6, the J call TRBJ2-7; perhaps D is TRBD1 or TRBD2 (5 bases each). The CDR3 is 13 residues long. Trimming shortened V by 3 bases and J by 4 bases, and 11 bases separated the two germline ends. Looked up from germline, CDR1 is SGHDT and CDR2 is YYEEEE. CDR3 sequence reads: CASSWGSGYEQYF. The CDR3 DNA follows: TGTGCCAGCAGCTGGGGGTCCGGTTACGAGCAGTACTTC.

The V and J genes are TRBV7-3 and TRBJ2-1; 7 nucleotides match TRBD1. Germline V gives CDR1 SGHTA, CDR2 FQGTGA. Germline trimming cut 0 bases from V and 6 bases from J; bases unmatched to any gene: 8. The CDR3 totals 16 residues. CDR3 DNA: TGTGCCAGCAGCTTAACGTCGGGACAGTGGGCCAATGAGCAGTTCTTC. This sequence encodes CASSLTSGQWANEQFF.